The present entry profiles one TCR beta chain with its context. In germline, CDR1 is LNHDA, CDR2 SQIVND (reference sequence). Trimming took 4 bases from V and 6 from J; bases not matched to a gene: 5. The CDR3 consists of 15 residues. The assay was immunoSEQ multiplex PCR, and TCRdb's table has in-frame clones only and misses some. The table records 75,000 to 90,000 clones, 92% of them present only once. The sample is drawn from a study of OX40 agonist ivuxolimab in advanced cancers. The overall study: A diagnosis of hepatocellular carcinoma, melanoma, renal cell or head and neck cancer was present in dose-escalation patients.

V is TRBV19 and J is TRBJ2-7; 14 bases are a match to TRBD2. This specimen was CD4+ or CD8+ T cells sorted from blood, taken in a trial of the OX40 agonist ivuxolimab. The source is an adult with an advanced solid tumor such as melanoma, head and neck, liver or kidney cancer. The CDR3 region is CASSRTGTSGSEQYF. The CDR3 DNA follows: TGTGCCAGTAGTAGGACCGGGACTAGCGGGAGCGAGCAGTACTTC.